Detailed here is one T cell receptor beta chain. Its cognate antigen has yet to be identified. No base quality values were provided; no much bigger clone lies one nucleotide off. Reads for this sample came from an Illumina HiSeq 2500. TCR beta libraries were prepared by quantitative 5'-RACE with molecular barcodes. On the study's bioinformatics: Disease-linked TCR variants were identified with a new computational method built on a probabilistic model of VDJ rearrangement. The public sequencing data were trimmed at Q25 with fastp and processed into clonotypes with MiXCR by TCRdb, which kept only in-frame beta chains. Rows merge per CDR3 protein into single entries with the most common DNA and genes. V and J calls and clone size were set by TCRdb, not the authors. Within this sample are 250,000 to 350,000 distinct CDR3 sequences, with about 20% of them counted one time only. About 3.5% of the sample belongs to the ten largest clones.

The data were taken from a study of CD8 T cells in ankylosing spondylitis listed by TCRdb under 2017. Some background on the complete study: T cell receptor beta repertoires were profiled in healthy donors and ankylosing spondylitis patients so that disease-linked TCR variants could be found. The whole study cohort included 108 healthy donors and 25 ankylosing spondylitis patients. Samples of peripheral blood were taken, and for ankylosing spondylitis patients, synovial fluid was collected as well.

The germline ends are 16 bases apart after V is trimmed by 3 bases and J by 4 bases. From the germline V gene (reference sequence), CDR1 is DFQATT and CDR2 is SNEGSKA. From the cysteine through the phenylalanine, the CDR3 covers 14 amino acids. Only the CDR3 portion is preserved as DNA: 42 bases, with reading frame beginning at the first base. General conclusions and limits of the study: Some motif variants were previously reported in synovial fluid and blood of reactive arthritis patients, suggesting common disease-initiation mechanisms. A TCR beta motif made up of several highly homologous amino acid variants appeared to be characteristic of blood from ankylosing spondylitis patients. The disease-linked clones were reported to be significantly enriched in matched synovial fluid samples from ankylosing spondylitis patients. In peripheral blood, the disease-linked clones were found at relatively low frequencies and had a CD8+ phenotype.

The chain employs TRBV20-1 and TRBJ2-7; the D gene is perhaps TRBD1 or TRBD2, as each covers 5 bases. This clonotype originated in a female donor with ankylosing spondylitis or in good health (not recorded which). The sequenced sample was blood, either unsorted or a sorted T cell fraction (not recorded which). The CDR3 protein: CSARGDGAKYEQYF. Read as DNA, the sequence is TGCAGTGCTAGGGGGGACGGAGCAAAATACGAGCAGTACTTC.